This T cell receptor (beta chain) was observed in a study of blood T cell repertoires in COVID-19 (dated by TCRdb to the early 2020s). Context from the whole study: Samples covering the acute and convalescent phases of COVID-19 were provided by collaborators in the United States, Italy and Spain. The material from the prospective study consisted of cDNA or gDNA derived from T cells, B-cell-depleted T cells, or PBMCs. The dataset comprised deeply sampled blood TCRbeta repertoires from subjects exposed to, actively infected with, or recovered from COVID-19. The repertoires were released in a freely available public database intended as a resource for research on the immune response to SARS-CoV-2. Samples were obtained from the ongoing ImmuneRACE study (first 160 participants) and from approximately 1,200 subjects provided by 6 global collaborators. A de-identified subject ID, COVID-19 status, age in years and sex were almost always included in the sample metadata. Where available, HLA class I and class II types were obtained from metadata supplied by the sample provider rather than from assay-based typing.

Each collaborating institution followed its own protocols to collect whole blood in K2EDTA tubes. Collaborator samples were shipped for TCRbeta analysis as frozen whole blood, isolated PBMCs, or DNA extracted from either sample type. The CDR3 numbers 14 residues from cysteine through phenylalanine. Only the CDR3 DNA is retained, 42 bases long and in frame from the first base. As encoded in the germline V gene (reference sequence), CDR1 is SGHNT while CDR2 is YYREEE. V sheds 4 bases and J sheds 2 bases, leaving 13 bases between their ends. Broader findings and caveats from the paper: The amount of clinical and demographic metadata varied by source and participant and was provided uncurated.

TCRbeta CDR3 regions were amplified from genomic DNA using the immunoSEQ Assay, a bias-controlled multiplex PCR. Under the source paper's analysis protocol: Within the assay, amplification of reference gene primers was used to estimate how many nucleated cells each sample contained. Sequence reads were collapsed and filtered to measure the absolute abundance of every unique TCRbeta CDR3 rearrangement. For each sample, productive Simpson clonality was calculated as the square root of Simpson's diversity index across productive rearrangements. TCRdb holds this immuneACCESS table with in-frame rearrangements only. Some clones are missing; in checked studies, unresolved V genes explain under half, and the rest has no known cause. The V and J calls and clone size are taken from that table; D and trimming were inferred from the DNA. A total of around 100,000 clones appear in this sample, roughly 86% of them only once. The ten largest clones take up nearly 20% of the sample.

Note on this clone: Its antigen is not yet known. No per-base quality is available; no much larger clone lies one base away.

Sequencing was carried out using peripheral blood. The receptor was derived from a human donor in a cohort sampled during active COVID-19. Here the chain combines TRBV5-4 and TRBJ2-7; no D segment can be confidently identified. Here the CDR3 is given as CASSPGGRPYEQYF. DNA sequence: TGTGCCAGCAGCCCCGGCGGCAGACCCTACGAGCAGTACTTC.